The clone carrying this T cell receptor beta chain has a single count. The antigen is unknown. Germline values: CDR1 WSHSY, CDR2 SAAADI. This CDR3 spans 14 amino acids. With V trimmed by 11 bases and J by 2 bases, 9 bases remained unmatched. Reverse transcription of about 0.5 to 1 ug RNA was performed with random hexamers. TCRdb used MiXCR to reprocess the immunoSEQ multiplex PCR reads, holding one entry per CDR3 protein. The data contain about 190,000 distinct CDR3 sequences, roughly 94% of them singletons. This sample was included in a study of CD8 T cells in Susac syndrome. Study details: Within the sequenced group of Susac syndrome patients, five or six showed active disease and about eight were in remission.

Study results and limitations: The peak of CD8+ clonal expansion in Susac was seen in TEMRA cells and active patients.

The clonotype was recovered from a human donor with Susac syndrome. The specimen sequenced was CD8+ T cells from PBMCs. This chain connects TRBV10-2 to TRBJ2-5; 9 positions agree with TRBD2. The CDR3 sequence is CALGGGGAQETQYF. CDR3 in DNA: TGCGCCCTCGGCGGCGGGGGGGCTCAAGAGACCCAGTACTTC.